This record covers a single TCR beta chain. Given a much more abundant clone one base away, this may be a read error. Ophthalmopathy in the patients scored at least 3 on Clinical Activity Score and at least 4 on NOSPECS grade, lasting under 3 months. This sample was included in a study of T cells in Graves' hyperthyroidism and ophthalmopathy. Researchers took RNA transcripts and amplified the TCR beta CDR3 regions from them. In the first-round RT-PCR of the TCR CDR3, the HTBI primer set was used. TCRdb reanalysed the multiplex PCR reads using MiXCR and keeps one entry per CDR3 protein. The sample lists around 600,000 distinct CDR3 sequences; 14% were seen once. Germline-derived CDR1 and CDR2 are SQVTM and ANQGSEA. The length of the CDR3 is 16 residues. V lost 6 bases and J lost 5; bases outside the gene matches: 17.

This TCR was sampled from a woman under 30 with Graves' ophthalmopathy. Sequencing used blood. The V call is TRBV29-1, the J call TRBJ2-7; 9 bases fit TRBD2. The CDR3: CSVDLGGASGTNEQYF. CDR3 coding DNA: TGCAGCGTAGACCTAGGGGGGGCTAGCGGGACAAACGAGCAGTACTTC.